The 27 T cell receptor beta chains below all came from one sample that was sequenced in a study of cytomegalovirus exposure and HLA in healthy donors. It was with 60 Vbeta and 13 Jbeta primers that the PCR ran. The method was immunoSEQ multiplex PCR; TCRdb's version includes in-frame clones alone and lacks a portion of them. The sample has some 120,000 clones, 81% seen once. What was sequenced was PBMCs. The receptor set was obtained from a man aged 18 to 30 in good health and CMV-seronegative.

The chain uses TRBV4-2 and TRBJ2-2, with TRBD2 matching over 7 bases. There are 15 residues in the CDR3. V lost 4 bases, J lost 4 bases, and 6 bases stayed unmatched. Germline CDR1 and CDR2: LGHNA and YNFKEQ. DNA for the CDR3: TGTGCCAGCAGCCTCTCAGCGGGGACCACCGGGGAGCTGTTTTTT. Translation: CASSLSAGTTGELFF.

CDR3 protein: CASSRQGSNSPLHF. As DNA, the CDR3 is TGTGCCAGCAGTCGACAGGGGAGTAACTCACCCCTCCACTTT. This chain connects TRBV6-1 to TRBJ1-6, with TRBD1 identical over 8 bases. This CDR3 has 14 residues. Per the germline V gene, CDR1 is MNHNS and CDR2 is SASEGT. V trimming: 5 bases; J trimming: 10 bases; junction bases outside the gene matches: 7.

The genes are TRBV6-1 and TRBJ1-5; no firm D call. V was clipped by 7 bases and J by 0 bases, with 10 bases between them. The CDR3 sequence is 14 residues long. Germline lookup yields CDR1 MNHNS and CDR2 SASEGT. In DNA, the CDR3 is TGTGCCAGCAAGGCAGGTTATAGCAATCAGCCCCAGCATTTT. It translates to CASKAGYSNQPQHF.

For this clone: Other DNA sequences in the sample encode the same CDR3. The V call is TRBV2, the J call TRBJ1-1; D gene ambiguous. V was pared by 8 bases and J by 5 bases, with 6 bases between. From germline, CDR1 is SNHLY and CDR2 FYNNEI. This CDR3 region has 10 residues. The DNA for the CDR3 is TGTGCCAGCTTCGGGACTGAAGCTTTCTTT. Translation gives CASFGTEAFF.

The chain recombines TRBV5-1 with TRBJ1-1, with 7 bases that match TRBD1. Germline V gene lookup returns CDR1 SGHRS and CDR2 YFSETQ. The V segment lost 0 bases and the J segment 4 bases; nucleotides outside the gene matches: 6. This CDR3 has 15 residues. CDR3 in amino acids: CASSLARGESTEAFF. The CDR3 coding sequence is TGCGCCAGCAGCTTGGCCAGGGGGGAGAGCACTGAAGCTTTCTTT.

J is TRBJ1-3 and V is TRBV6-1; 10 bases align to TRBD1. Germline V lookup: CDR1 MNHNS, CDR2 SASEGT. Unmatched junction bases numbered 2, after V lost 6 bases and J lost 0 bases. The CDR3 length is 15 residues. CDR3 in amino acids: CASSRDRGSGNTIYF. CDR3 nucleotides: TGTGCCAGCAGCAGGGACAGGGGCTCTGGAAACACCATATATTTT.

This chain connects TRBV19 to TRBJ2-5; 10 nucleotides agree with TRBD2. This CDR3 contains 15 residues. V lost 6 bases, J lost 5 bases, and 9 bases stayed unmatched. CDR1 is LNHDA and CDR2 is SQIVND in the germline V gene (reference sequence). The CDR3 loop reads CASSNKAGGDETQYF. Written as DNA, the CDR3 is TGTGCCAGTAGCAACAAAGCGGGGGGGGACGAGACCCAGTACTTC.

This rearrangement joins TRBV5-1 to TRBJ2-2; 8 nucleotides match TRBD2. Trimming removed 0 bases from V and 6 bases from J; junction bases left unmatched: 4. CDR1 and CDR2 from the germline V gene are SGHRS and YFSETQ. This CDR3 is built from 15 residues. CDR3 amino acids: CASSLVSGGAGELFF. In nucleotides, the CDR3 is TGCGCCAGCAGCTTGGTGTCCGGGGGGGCCGGGGAGCTGTTTTTT. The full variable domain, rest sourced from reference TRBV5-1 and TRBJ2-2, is KAGVTQTPRYLIKTRGQQVTLSCSPISGHRSVSWYQQTPGQGLQFLFEYFSETQRNKGNFPGRFSGRQFSNSRSEMNVSTLELGDSALYLCASSLVSGGAGELFFGEGSRLTVL.

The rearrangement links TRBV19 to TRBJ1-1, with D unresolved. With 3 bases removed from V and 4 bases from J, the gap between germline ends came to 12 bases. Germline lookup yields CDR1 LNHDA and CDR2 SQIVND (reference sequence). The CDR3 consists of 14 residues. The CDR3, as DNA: TGTGCCAGTAGTATTGATTTGGGGAGCACTGAAGCTTTCTTT. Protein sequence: CASSIDLGSTEAFF. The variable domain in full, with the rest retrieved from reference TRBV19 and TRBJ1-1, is DGGITQSPKYLFRKEGQNVTLSCEQNLNHDAMYWYRQDPGQGLRLIYYSQIVNDFQKGDIAEGYSVSREKKESFPLTVTSAQKNPTAFYLCASSIDLGSTEAFFGQGTRLTVV.

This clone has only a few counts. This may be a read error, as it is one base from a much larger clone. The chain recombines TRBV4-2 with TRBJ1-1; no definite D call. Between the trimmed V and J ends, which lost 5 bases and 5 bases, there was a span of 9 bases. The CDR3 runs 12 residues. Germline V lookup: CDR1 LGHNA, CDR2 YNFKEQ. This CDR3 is CASSLRGTEAFF. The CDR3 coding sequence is TGTGCCAGCAGCTTGCGCGGTACTGAAGCTTTCTTT.

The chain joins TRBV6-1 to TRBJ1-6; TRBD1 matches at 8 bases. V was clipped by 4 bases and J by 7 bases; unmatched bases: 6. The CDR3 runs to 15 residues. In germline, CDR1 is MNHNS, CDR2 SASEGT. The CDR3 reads CASSGGRGPNSPLHF. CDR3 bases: TGTGCCAGCAGTGGGGGCAGGGGGCCAAATTCACCCCTCCACTTT.

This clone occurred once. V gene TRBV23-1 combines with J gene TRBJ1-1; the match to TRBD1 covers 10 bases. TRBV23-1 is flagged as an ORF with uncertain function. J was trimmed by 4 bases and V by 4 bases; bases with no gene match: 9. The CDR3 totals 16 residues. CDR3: CASSRSGQGSFTEAFF. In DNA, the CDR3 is TGCGCCAGCAGTCGATCGGGACAGGGGAGTTTCACTGAAGCTTTCTTT.

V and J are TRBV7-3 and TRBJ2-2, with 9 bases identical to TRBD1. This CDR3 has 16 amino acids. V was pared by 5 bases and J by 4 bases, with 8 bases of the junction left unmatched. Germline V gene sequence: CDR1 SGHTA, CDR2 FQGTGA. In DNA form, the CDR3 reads TGTGCCAGCAGCCTAGGGACAGGGAGGAGCACCGGGGAGCTGTTTTTT. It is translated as CASSLGTGRSTGELFF.

This CDR3 is CASSYSGGSYEQYF. CDR3 DNA sequence: TGTGCCAGCAGCTATTCGGGAGGGTCCTACGAGCAGTACTTC. The chain carries TRBV7-9 and TRBJ2-7; 8 nucleotides agree with TRBD2. Germline CDR1 reads SEHNR; CDR2 reads FQNEAQ (reference sequence). The CDR3 has 14 amino acids. V was pared by 4 bases and J by 1 base, with 3 bases of the junction left unmatched.

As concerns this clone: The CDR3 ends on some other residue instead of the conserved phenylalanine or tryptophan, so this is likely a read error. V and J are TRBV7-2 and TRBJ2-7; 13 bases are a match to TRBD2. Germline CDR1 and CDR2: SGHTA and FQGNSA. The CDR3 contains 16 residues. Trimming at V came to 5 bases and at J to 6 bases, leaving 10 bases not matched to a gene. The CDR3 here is CASSQGLAGSGFEQYL. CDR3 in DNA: TGTGCCAGCAGCCAGGGACTAGCGGGGAGTGGGTTCGAGCAGTACCTC.

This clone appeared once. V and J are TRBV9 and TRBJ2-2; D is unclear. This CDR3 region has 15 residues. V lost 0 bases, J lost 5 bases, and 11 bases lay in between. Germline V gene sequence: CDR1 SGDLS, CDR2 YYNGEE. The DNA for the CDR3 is TGTGCCAGCAGCGTAGAGACCCTCGGGACCGGGGAGCTGTTTTTT. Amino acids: CASSVETLGTGELFF.

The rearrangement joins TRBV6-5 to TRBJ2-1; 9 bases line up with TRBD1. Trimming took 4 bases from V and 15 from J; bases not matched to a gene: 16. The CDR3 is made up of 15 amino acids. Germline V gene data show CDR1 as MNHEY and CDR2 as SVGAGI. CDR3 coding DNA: TGTGCCAGCAGTTCACTGGTGGACAGGGGACGATCTCTGTTCTTC. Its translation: CASSSLVDRGRSLFF.

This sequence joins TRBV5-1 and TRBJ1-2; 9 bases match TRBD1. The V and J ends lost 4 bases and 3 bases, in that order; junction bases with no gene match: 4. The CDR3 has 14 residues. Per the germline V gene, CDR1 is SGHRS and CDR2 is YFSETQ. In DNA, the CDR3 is TGCGCCAGCAGCAGACAGGGGGGGGACTATGGCTACACCTTC. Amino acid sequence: CASSRQGGDYGYTF.

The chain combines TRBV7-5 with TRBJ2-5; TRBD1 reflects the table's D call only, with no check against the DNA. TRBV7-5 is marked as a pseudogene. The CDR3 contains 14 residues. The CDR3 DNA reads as TGTGCCAGAAGCTTGGGGACACGGATTAAGACCCAGTACTTC. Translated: CARSLGTRIKTQYF.

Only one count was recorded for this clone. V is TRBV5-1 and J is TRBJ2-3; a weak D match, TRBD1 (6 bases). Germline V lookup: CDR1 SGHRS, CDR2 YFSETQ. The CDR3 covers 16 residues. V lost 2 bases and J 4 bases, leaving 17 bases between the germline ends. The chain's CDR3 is CASSLPTGTEADTQYF. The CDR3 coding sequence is TGCGCCAGCAGCTTACCAACAGGGACCGAGGCAGATACGCAGTATTTT.

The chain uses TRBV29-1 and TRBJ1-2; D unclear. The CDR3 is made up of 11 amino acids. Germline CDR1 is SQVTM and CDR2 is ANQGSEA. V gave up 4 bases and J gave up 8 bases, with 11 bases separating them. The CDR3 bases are TGCAGCGTTGTGCGGGGTGGAGGCTACACCTTC. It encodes CSVVRGGGYTF.

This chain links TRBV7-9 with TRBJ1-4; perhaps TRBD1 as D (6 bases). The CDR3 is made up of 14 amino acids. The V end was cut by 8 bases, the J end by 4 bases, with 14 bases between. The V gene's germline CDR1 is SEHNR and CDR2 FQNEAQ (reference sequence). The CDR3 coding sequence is TGTGCCAGCGCCAAAGGGGGGGGTAATGAAAAACTGTTTTTT. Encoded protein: CASAKGGGNEKLFF.

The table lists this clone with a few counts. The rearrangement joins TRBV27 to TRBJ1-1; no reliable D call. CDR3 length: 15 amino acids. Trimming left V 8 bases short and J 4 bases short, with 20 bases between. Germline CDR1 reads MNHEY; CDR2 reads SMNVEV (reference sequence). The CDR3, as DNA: TGTGCCAGCCATTCAGATGGGCAGTCCAGCACTGAAGCTTTCTTT. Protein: CASHSDGQSSTEAFF.

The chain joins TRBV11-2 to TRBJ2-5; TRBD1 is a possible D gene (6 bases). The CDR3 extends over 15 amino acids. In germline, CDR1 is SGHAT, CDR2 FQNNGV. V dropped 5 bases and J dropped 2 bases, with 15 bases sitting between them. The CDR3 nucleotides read TGTGCCAGCAGCGGCATCCAGGGGCGACAAGAGACCCAGTACTTC. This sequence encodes CASSGIQGRQETQYF.

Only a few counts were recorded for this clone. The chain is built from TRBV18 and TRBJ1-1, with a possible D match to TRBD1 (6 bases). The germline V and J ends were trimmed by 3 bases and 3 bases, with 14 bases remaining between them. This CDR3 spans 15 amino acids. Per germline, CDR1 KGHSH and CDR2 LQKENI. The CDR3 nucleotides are TGTGCCAGCTCACCTACAAGGGCAGGGGACACTGAAGCTTTCTTT. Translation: CASSPTRAGDTEAFF.

CDR3 bases: TGTGCCAGCAGCCAAGACGCAAGAGCGAACACTGAAGCTTTCTTT. This codes for CASSQDARANTEAFF. This rearrangement joins TRBV4-2 to TRBJ1-1; D is ambiguous. V shed 0 bases and J shed 1 base, with 9 bases lying between them. The germline CDR1 and CDR2 sequences are LGHNA and YNFKEQ. The CDR3 extends over 15 amino acids.

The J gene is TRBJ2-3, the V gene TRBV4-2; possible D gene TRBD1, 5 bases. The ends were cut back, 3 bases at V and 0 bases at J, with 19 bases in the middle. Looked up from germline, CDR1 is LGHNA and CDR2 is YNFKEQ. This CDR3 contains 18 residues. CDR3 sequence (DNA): TGTGCCAGCAGCCATCCACCAACAGGAGCCTCTAGCACAGATACGCAGTATTTT. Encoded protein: CASSHPPTGASSTDTQYF.